This passage covers 13 T cell receptor beta chains from one sample sequenced in a study of shared clonotypes between healthy human individuals. Sequencing was performed with immunoSEQ multiplex PCR; in TCRdb, only in-frame clones are kept and a portion is missing. The repertoire consists of about 610,000 clones, with approximately 96% occurring once and the leading ten covering approximately 0.12%. Naive CD8 cells lacked CD45RO, underwent positive selection for CCR7 and left out terminally differentiated effector memory CD45RA+ cells. Sequencing input: naive CD8+ T cells sorted from blood. The receptors shown here come from a woman between 25 and 40 years old in good health.

The chain carries TRBV19 and TRBJ2-4; D may be TRBD2 (5 bases). The CDR3 covers 15 residues. V lost 6 bases and J 3 bases, leaving 15 bases between the germline ends. Looked up from germline, CDR1 is LNHDA and CDR2 is SQIVND (reference sequence). The CDR3 loop is CASSHSIGGKNIQYF. The CDR3 nucleotides read TGTGCCAGTAGCCATTCTATTGGAGGCAAAAACATTCAGTACTTC.

The V and J genes are TRBV7-9 and TRBJ1-1; D uncertain. The CDR3 runs to 14 residues. Germline V gene sequence: CDR1 SEHNR, CDR2 FQNEAQ (reference sequence). V gave up 1 base and J gave up 5 bases, with 11 bases separating them. Written as DNA, the CDR3 is TGTGCCAGCAGCTTAGGAGTCAGCGGGACTGAAGCTTTCTTT. This encodes CASSLGVSGTEAFF.

The chain carries TRBV7-8 and TRBJ2-5; 10 bases agree with TRBD1. The CDR3 spans 15 residues. The V segment lost 5 bases and the J segment 10 bases; nucleotides outside the gene matches: 13. Germline V gene lookup returns CDR1 SGHVS and CDR2 FQNEAQ. The CDR3 is CASSEGQGGRGDQYF. In nucleotides, the CDR3 is TGTGCCAGCAGCGAAGGACAGGGGGGCCGGGGAGACCAGTACTTC.

V and J are TRBV27 and TRBJ2-1; possibly TRBD2 for D (6 bases). Trimming removed 7 bases from V and 1 base from J, with 11 bases in between. The CDR3 sequence is 14 residues long. Per the germline V gene, CDR1 is MNHEY and CDR2 is SMNVEV (reference sequence). The CDR3 sequence is CASTPGLSYNEQFF. The CDR3 DNA follows: TGTGCCAGCACCCCGGGACTTTCCTACAATGAGCAGTTCTTC.

The chain joins TRBV5-6 to TRBJ2-7, with D perhaps matching TRBD1 or TRBD2 (5 bases each). Trimming shortened V by 0 bases and J by 5 bases, and 9 bases separated the two germline ends. The V gene's germline CDR1 is SGHDT and CDR2 YYEEEE. The CDR3 extends over 13 amino acids. CDR3: CASSLARGDEQYF. In nucleotides, the CDR3 is TGTGCCAGCAGCTTGGCAAGGGGAGACGAGCAGTACTTC.

The CDR3 sequence: CASRTIPIPVNTQYF. CDR3 DNA: TGTGCCAGCAGGACAATACCGATCCCGGTAAATACGCAGTATTTT. The J gene is TRBJ2-3, the V gene TRBV2; D gene uncertain. Trimming pared 6 bases from V and 7 bases from J, leaving 20 bases between. The CDR3 is made up of 15 amino acids. The germline V gene encodes CDR1 SNHLY and CDR2 FYNNEI. Complete variable domain (other parts from reference TRBV2 and TRBJ2-3): EPEVTQTPSHQVTQMGQEVILRCVPISNHLYFYWYRQILGQKVEFLVSFYNNEISEKSEIFDDQFSVERPDGSNFTLKIRSTKLEDSAMYFCASRTIPIPVNTQYFGPGTRLTVL.

The chain joins TRBV5-4 to TRBJ2-7; 11 positions agree with TRBD2. Germline V gives CDR1 SGHNT, CDR2 YYREEE (reference sequence). The CDR3 has 15 residues. J lost 5 bases, V lost 4 bases, and 8 bases had no gene match. CDR3 amino acids: CASSPTGLAVHEQYF. CDR3 DNA: TGTGCCAGCAGCCCGACGGGACTAGCGGTCCACGAGCAGTACTTC.

This chain uses TRBV11-2 with TRBJ1-1; D unresolved. V was pared by 3 bases and J by 2 bases, with 7 bases between. Germline V gene sequence: CDR1 SGHAT, CDR2 FQNNGV. The CDR3 runs to 13 residues. For the CDR3, the DNA is TGTGCCAGCAGCTTGTCAGCTAACACTGAAGCTTTCTTT. Translated, it gives CASSLSANTEAFF.

This rearrangement joins TRBV5-3 to TRBJ2-4; D is possibly TRBD1 (6 bases). TRBV5-3 is recorded as an ORF, its role being uncertain. The V and J ends lost 5 bases and 2 bases respectively, with 11 bases between them. The CDR3 is 14 residues long. DNA for the CDR3: TGTGCCAGAAGTGTACAGGGATCCAAAAACATTCAGTACTTC. This encodes CARSVQGSKNIQYF.

V is TRBV25-1 and J is TRBJ2-7; possibly TRBD2 for D (6 bases). The CDR3 runs 16 residues. Germline V gene lookup returns CDR1 MGHDK and CDR2 SYGVNS. Trimming stripped 6 bases from V and 0 bases from J, with 18 bases between. CDR3 sequence (DNA): TGTGCCAGCAGATCCAGGTGGGGGAGGAGCTCCTACGAGCAGTACTTC. Protein: CASRSRWGRSSYEQYF.

As regards this clone: The same CDR3 can be traced to other DNA sequences in this sample. The V call is TRBV29-1, the J call TRBJ2-2; D is unresolved. Per the germline V gene, CDR1 is SQVTM and CDR2 is ANQGSEA. V shed 6 bases and J shed 2 bases, with 4 bases lying between them. The CDR3 has 11 amino acids. The CDR3 nucleotides are TGCAGCGTGGACAACACCGGGGAGCTGTTTTTT. It codes for CSVDNTGELFF.

This chain joins TRBV19 and TRBJ2-1; 12 bases line up with TRBD2. Trimming cost V 2 bases and J 8 bases; bases outside gene matches: 4. The CDR3 spans 15 residues. CDR1 LNHDA and CDR2 SQIVND come from the germline V gene (reference sequence). CDR3 amino acids: CASSIYGTSGYEQFF. The DNA for the CDR3 is TGTGCCAGTAGTATATACGGGACTAGCGGGTATGAGCAGTTCTTC.

The chain combines TRBV5-4 with TRBJ2-2; TRBD2 matches at 7 bases. V dropped 0 bases and J dropped 5; count of bases not matched to a gene: 10. Germline CDR1 reads SGHNT; CDR2 reads YYREEE (reference sequence). The CDR3 runs to 17 residues. For the CDR3, the DNA is TGTGCCAGCAGCTTGGAATTAGCGGGCCGAGGGACCGGGGAGCTGTTTTTT. Protein sequence: CASSLELAGRGTGELFF.